The 22 T cell receptor beta chains reported below all come from one sample, sequenced in a study of shared clonotypes between healthy human individuals. The repertoire was sequenced with immunoSEQ multiplex PCR; TCRdb's copy has only in-frame clones and lacks some. The sample records 550,000 to 850,000 clones, roughly 72% being singletons. The sample taken for sequencing was memory CD4+ T cells sorted from blood. Subset: CD45RA-negative fraction. Source of these receptors: a woman aged 30 to 39 in good health.

The CDR3 loop is CAWSFHNTEAFF. In DNA, the CDR3 is TGTGCCTGGAGCTTTCATAACACTGAAGCTTTCTTT. The gene calls are TRBV30 and TRBJ1-1; unclear D gene. CDR3 length equals 12 residues. Trimming shortened V by 3 bases and J by 2 bases, and 7 bases separated the two germline ends. Germline V gene sequence: CDR1 GTSNPN, CDR2 SVGIG (reference sequence).

This clone was seen a handful of times. The gene calls are TRBV4-1 and TRBJ2-7; 8 bases map to TRBD2. The CDR3 loop spans 15 amino acids. Germline values: CDR1 MGHRA, CDR2 YSYEKL. The V gene end was trimmed by 3 bases and the J gene end by 4 bases; junction bases not matched to a gene: 8. The CDR3 reads CASSHSPAGVYEQYF. In DNA form, the CDR3 reads TGCGCCAGCAGCCATTCCCCAGCGGGAGTTTACGAGCAGTACTTC.

About this clone itself: The sample carries other DNA sequences with the same CDR3. The rearrangement joins TRBV4-2 to TRBJ2-3, with 14 bases aligning to TRBD2. CDR1 and CDR2 from the germline V gene are LGHNA and YNFKEQ. The J segment lost 4 bases and the V segment lost 5 bases, leaving 2 bases of the junction unmatched. The CDR3 extends over 15 amino acids. The CDR3 DNA is TGTGCCAGCAGCTTGGGACTAGCGGGAGCAGATACGCAGTATTTT. Protein product: CASSLGLAGADTQYF.

The CDR3 sequence is CASRATGLSYEQYF. CDR3 DNA sequence: TGTGCCAGCAGAGCGACAGGCCTCTCCTACGAGCAGTACTTC. The chain links TRBV7-9 to TRBJ2-7; D might be TRBD1 (6 bases). The CDR3 length is 14 residues. V was shortened by 6 bases and J by 0 bases, with 12 bases between the two germline ends. From germline, CDR1 is SEHNR and CDR2 FQNEAQ (reference sequence).

This chain joins TRBV16 and TRBJ1-5; 8 nucleotides line up with TRBD1. The CDR3 is 15 amino acids. The V and J ends lost 2 bases and 2 bases, in that order; junction bases with no gene match: 2. Germline CDR1 and CDR2: KGHSY and FQNENV. CDR3 DNA: TGTGCCAGCAGCCAACAGGGGGCCGGCAATCAGCCCCAGCATTTT. Encoded protein: CASSQQGAGNQPQHF.

The table lists this clone with many counts. The genes are TRBV6-4 and TRBJ1-2; 8 positions agree with TRBD1. The CDR3 extends over 14 amino acids. CDR1 is MRHNA and CDR2 is SNTAGT in the germline V gene. Trimming at V came to 6 bases and at J to 6 bases, leaving 9 bases not matched to a gene. In DNA, the CDR3 is TGTGCCAGCAGGGAGGGACAGGAAACCAATGGCTACACCTTC. Its protein product is CASREGQETNGYTF.

V usage is TRBV6-1 and J usage is TRBJ2-3; unclear D gene. V shed 4 bases and J shed 4 bases, with 9 bases lying between them. The CDR3 is made up of 13 amino acids. Germline CDR1 reads MNHNS; CDR2 reads SASEGT. The CDR3 region is CASSARSPDTQYF. As DNA, the CDR3 is TGTGCCAGCAGTGCTCGATCGCCAGATACGCAGTATTTT.

This clone was recorded many times. Other DNA sequences in this specimen translate into the identical CDR3. V gene TRBV5-1 combines with J gene TRBJ2-1; 7 bases are shared with TRBD2. This CDR3 is 15 amino acids long. Trimming cost V 1 base and J 2 bases; bases outside gene matches: 3. Per germline, CDR1 SGHRS and CDR2 YFSETQ. CDR3 DNA: TGCGCCAGCAGCTTGTCCAGCGGGGCCTACAATGAGCAGTTCTTC. This codes for CASSLSSGAYNEQFF. The full variable domain, with the rest looked up from reference TRBV5-1 and TRBJ2-1, is KAGVTQTPRYLIKTRGQQVTLSCSPISGHRSVSWYQQTPGQGLQFLFEYFSETQRNKGNFPGRFSGRQFSNSRSEMNVSTLELGDSALYLCASSLSSGAYNEQFFGPGTRLTVL.

The V call is TRBV4-1, the J call TRBJ1-4, with D hard to call. Germline V gene data show CDR1 as MGHRA and CDR2 as YSYEKL. The CDR3 sequence is 16 residues long. Trimming took 2 bases from V and 7 from J, leaving 17 bases between them. The CDR3 DNA follows: TGCGCCAGCAGCCAAAGAAAAATTGGACTTCTTGAAAAACTGTTTTTT. Translated, it gives CASSQRKIGLLEKLFF.

This chain connects TRBV9 to TRBJ2-2; a possible D gene is TRBD1 (6 bases). Germline CDR1 and CDR2: SGDLS and YYNGEE. This CDR3 is built from 15 residues. V lost 4 bases and J lost 4, with 14 bases in between. CDR3 sequence reads: CASSPLVGATGELFF. The CDR3 DNA follows: TGTGCCAGCAGCCCCCTGGTGGGGGCCACCGGGGAGCTGTTTTTT.

The chain combines TRBV6-6 with TRBJ1-2, with TRBD1 matching 8 bases. CDR3 length: 14 residues. Per germline, CDR1 MNHNY and CDR2 SVGAGI (reference sequence). Trimming at V came to 2 bases and at J to 4 bases, leaving 3 bases not matched to a gene. In nucleotides, the CDR3 is TGTGCCAGCAGTTACCAGGGGGCAGGCTATGGCTACACCTTC. Its translation: CASSYQGAGYGYTF.

V usage is TRBV11-3 and J usage is TRBJ2-3; D gene uncertain. The V end lost 1 base, the J end lost 6 bases, and 8 bases lay between the germline ends. This CDR3 spans 13 amino acids. Germline CDR1 is SGHNT and CDR2 is YENEEA. The CDR3 sequence is CASSLAAEDTQYF. The DNA of the CDR3 is TGTGCCAGCAGCTTAGCCGCCGAGGATACGCAGTATTTT.

This clone was seen only a few times. The chain uses TRBV4-1 and TRBJ2-1; 10 nucleotides match TRBD2. V shed 1 base, J shed 10 bases, and the junction held 10 bases outside the gene matches. This CDR3 comprises 16 residues. Germline V gene sequence: CDR1 MGHRA, CDR2 YSYEKL. CDR3 residues: CASSQGVLAGVQEQFF. The CDR3 DNA sequence: TGCGCCAGCAGCCAAGGGGTGCTAGCGGGAGTACAGGAGCAGTTCTTC.

The chain combines TRBV9 with TRBJ2-1, with D unclear. The germline V and J ends were trimmed by 0 bases and 7 bases, with 5 bases remaining between them. CDR3 length equals 12 residues. Germline assignment: CDR1 SGDLS and CDR2 YYNGEE. As DNA, the CDR3 is TGTGCCAGCAGCGTAGTGCAAAATGAGCAGTTCTTC. Translation: CASSVVQNEQFF.

The rearrangement uses TRBV20-1 and TRBJ1-1; a weak D match, TRBD1 (6 bases). The ends were cut back, 2 bases at V and 11 bases at J, with 12 bases in the middle. CDR3 length: 11 residues. CDR1 and CDR2 from the germline V gene are DFQATT and SNEGSKA (reference sequence). For the CDR3, the DNA is TGCAGTGCTAGACGACAGGTGACGGCTTTCTTT. Translation: CSARRQVTAFF.

The chain joins TRBV19 to TRBJ2-2, with TRBD1 matching 8 bases. Germline values: CDR1 LNHDA, CDR2 SQIVND (reference sequence). V lost 4 bases to trimming and J lost 2 bases; unmatched junction nucleotides: 6. The CDR3 is made up of 16 amino acids. This chain's CDR3 is CASSTLGQGNTGELFF. CDR3 nucleotide sequence: TGTGCCAGTAGTACCCTAGGACAGGGAAACACCGGGGAGCTGTTTTTT.

The chain couples TRBV28 to TRBJ2-7; TRBD2 is a possible D gene (6 bases). The V and J ends lost 1 base and 0 bases respectively, with 13 bases between them. This CDR3 has 16 residues. The germline gives CDR1 MDHEN, CDR2 SYDVKM. CDR3: CASSLYGGASSYEQYF. In DNA form, the CDR3 reads TGTGCCAGCAGTTTATACGGGGGAGCGAGCTCCTACGAGCAGTACTTC. The complete variable domain, with remaining parts taken from reference TRBV28 and TRBJ2-7, reads DVKVTQSSRYLVKRTGEKVFLECVQDMDHENMFWYRQDPGLGLRLIYFSYDVKMKEKGDIPEGYSVSREKKERFSLILESASTNQTSMYLCASSLYGGASSYEQYFGPGTRLTVT.

This chain connects TRBV2 to TRBJ2-1; TRBD2 aligns across 9 bases. The CDR3 contains 15 residues. The ends lost 10 bases at V and 8 bases at J; junction bases unmatched: 15. Germline values: CDR1 SNHLY, CDR2 FYNNEI. The DNA of the CDR3 is TGTGCCACCCTTCCGGGACTAGCTATTTTGGATGAGCAGTTCTTC. Residues: CATLPGLAILDEQFF.

The V and J genes are TRBV29-1 and TRBJ2-3; D is perhaps TRBD2 (5 bases). V was cut by 2 bases and J by 1 base, with 13 bases left in between. The V gene's germline CDR1 is SQVTM and CDR2 ANQGSEA. This CDR3 region has 15 residues. CDR3 residues: CSVELSGSGTDTQYF. CDR3 in DNA: TGCAGCGTTGAATTGTCGGGAAGCGGCACAGATACGCAGTATTTT.

The J gene is TRBJ2-2, the V gene TRBV28, with 11 bases matching TRBD2. The CDR3 loop spans 17 amino acids. V lost 7 bases and J lost 4; bases outside the gene matches: 11. Germline V gene lookup returns CDR1 MDHEN and CDR2 SYDVKM. In DNA, the CDR3 is TGTGCCAGCAACGACTTAGCGGGAGGGTGGGGCACCGGGGAGCTGTTTTTT. The encoded protein is CASNDLAGGWGTGELFF.

As regards this clone: The identical CDR3 is also encoded by other nucleotide sequences in the sample. The gene calls are TRBV6-1 and TRBJ1-4; D uncertain. The germline V and J ends were trimmed by 1 base and 4 bases, with 7 bases remaining between them. Per the germline V gene, CDR1 is MNHNS and CDR2 is SASEGT. The CDR3 consists of 14 residues. The CDR3 bases are TGTGCCAGCAGTGAAGACAGAAGTAATGAAAAACTGTTTTTT. This translates into CASSEDRSNEKLFF.

The V call is TRBV6-1, the J call TRBJ2-7, with 13 bases identical to TRBD2. Germline values: CDR1 MNHNS, CDR2 SASEGT. CDR3 size: 14 residues. V was clipped by 5 bases and J by 2 bases; unmatched bases: 0. The CDR3 loop reads CASSTSGRAYEQYF. The CDR3 region has the DNA TGTGCCAGCAGTACTAGCGGGAGGGCCTACGAGCAGTACTTC.